The clone carrying this TCR beta chain was picked up many times. Antigen: not known. The sample originates from a study of read filtering for tumor transcriptome and immune sequencing. Study-wide findings and caveats: Correlation between methods rose after single-read clonotypes were removed.

This library used about 400 ng RNA and molecular barcoded adaptors spanning alpha/delta and beta/gamma chains. TCRdb independently ran MiXCR on the reads; one entry per CDR3 protein. The data hold approximately 140,000 distinct CDR3 sequences, with around 13% observed a single time. The sample comprised a population of CD138-negative cells sorted from bone marrow. The origin of this receptor is a donor at least 40 years old with multiple myeloma.

CDR3 sequence reads: CASSRREAGIEAFF. In DNA form, the CDR3 reads TGTGCCAGCAGCCGCCGGGAGGCCGGCATTGAAGCTTTCTTT. The chain employs TRBV4-2 and TRBJ1-1; no definite D call. Germline-derived CDR1 and CDR2 are LGHNA and YNFKEQ. V dropped 4 bases and J dropped 7 bases, with 16 bases sitting between them. The CDR3 has 14 amino acids.